These T cell receptor beta chains were read from a single sample in a study of shared clonotypes between healthy human individuals. Generated by immunoSEQ multiplex PCR, the TCRdb table keeps only in-frame clones and is missing some. The sample lists some 2.3 million clones; more than 80% were seen once. Sample: naive CD4+ T cells from PBMCs. The source of these receptors is a man between 18 and 29 years old in good health. Some clones in this sample may be carry-over from other donors' samples. The CDR3 runs from the conserved cysteine through the conserved F or W. Fields, in order: CDR3 protein, V gene, CDR3 length.

CASSRWHIGGSSGANVLTF TRBV7-2 19
CASSSSSAPSTDTQYF TRBV7-2 16
CASTQDRTEAFF TRBV5-4 12
CASSSQINTGELFF TRBV18 14
CASRGQGQGGYTF TRBV2 13
CASSLLWNQETQYF TRBV11-2 14
CAISESSAARAFF TRBV10-3 13
CASSLSGRVIDEQYF TRBV28 15
CASSRTDGYTF TRBV7-9 11
CASSLSMRRAGELFF TRBV27 15
CASSKAPRKRQGIYNEQFF TRBV21-1 19
CSVEHAALTSNYGYTF TRBV29-1 16
CSASMSRELFF TRBV20-1 11
CASSAGGDRGEQYF TRBV7-2 14
CASRSQGTYEQYF TRBV27 13
CASGASGTDTQYF TRBV7-9 13
CASSLSRGGTGETQYF TRBV7-9 16
CASSRAYGYTF TRBV19 11
CAWSGTGGIYEQYF TRBV30 14
CASSLFGSSPSYEQYF TRBV18 16
CASSEPSGLGEQYF TRBV28 14
CATSRGRERNQPQHF TRBV15 15
CASSHRRTLYNEQFF TRBV5-4 15
CASSRIGTGAYEQYF TRBV4-1 15
CASSLLAGGPNEQFF TRBV28 15
CASSHRDRSSGNTIYF TRBV11-2 16
CASSAGTGYYEQYF TRBV9 14
CASSSTALSNQPQHF TRBV27 15
CASSPGRGTRELFF TRBV5-6 14
CASSPGQGYNEQFF TRBV27 14
CSVEETGTGGAGPYEQYF TRBV29-1 18
CASTLGGLNIQYF TRBV5-4 13
CASSRYRDRTINEQFF TRBV4-1 16
CASSFLTGGYTF TRBV19 12
CASSLVAGEKLFF TRBV5-4 13
CASSLTGGEKYTGELFF TRBV5-1 17
CASSLSADTQYF TRBV5-1 12